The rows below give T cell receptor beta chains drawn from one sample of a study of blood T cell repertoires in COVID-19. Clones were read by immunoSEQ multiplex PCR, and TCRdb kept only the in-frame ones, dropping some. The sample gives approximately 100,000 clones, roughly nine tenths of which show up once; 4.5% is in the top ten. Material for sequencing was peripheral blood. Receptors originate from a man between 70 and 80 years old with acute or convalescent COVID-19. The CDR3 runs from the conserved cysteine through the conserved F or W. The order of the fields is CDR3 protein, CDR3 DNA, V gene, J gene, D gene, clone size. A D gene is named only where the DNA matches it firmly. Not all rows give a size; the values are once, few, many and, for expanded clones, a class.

CDR3 protein: CSVGRGPGNTIYF; CDR3 DNA: TGCAGCGTTGGACGAGGGCCTGGAAACACCATATATTTT; V gene: TRBV29-1; J gene: TRBJ1-3; D gene: NA; clone size: NA
CDR3 protein: CASSSYRGDEQYF; CDR3 DNA: TGTGCCAGCAGTTCCTACAGGGGAGACGAGCAGTACTTC; V gene: TRBV27; J gene: TRBJ2-7; D gene: TRBD1; clone size: once
CDR3 protein: CSGRAGTGVDEQFF; CDR3 DNA: TGCAGCGGGAGGGCGGGGACAGGGGTCGATGAGCAGTTCTTC; V gene: TRBV29-1; J gene: TRBJ2-1; D gene: TRBD1; clone size: NA
CDR3 protein: CASRSGLPNTGELFF; CDR3 DNA: TGTGCCAGCAGATCAGGGCTGCCGAACACCGGGGAGCTGTTTTTT; V gene: TRBV7-9; J gene: TRBJ2-2; D gene: NA; clone size: NA
CDR3 protein: CASRGRTGNIGELFF; CDR3 DNA: TGTGCCAGCCGAGGACGGACAGGGAATATCGGGGAGCTGTTTTTT; V gene: TRBV6-5; J gene: TRBJ2-2; D gene: TRBD1; clone size: NA
CDR3 protein: CASSLEGAGARNEQFF; CDR3 DNA: TGTGCCAGCAGCTTAGAGGGAGCGGGGGCACGGAATGAGCAGTTCTTC; V gene: TRBV7-6; J gene: TRBJ2-1; D gene: TRBD2; clone size: NA
CDR3 protein: CASSSTTGTTNEKLFF; CDR3 DNA: TGCGCCAGCAGCTCGACGACAGGCACAACTAATGAAAAACTGTTTTTT; V gene: TRBV5-1; J gene: TRBJ1-4; D gene: NA; clone size: NA
CDR3 protein: CASSKAGQGGRAGELFF; CDR3 DNA: TGTGCCAGCAGCAAAGCCGGACAGGGGGGACGAGCCGGGGAGCTGTTTTTT; V gene: TRBV21-1; J gene: TRBJ2-2; D gene: NA; clone size: NA
CDR3 protein: CASSYDRGRDYGYTF; CDR3 DNA: TGTGCCAGCAGCTATGACAGGGGGCGTGACTATGGCTACACCTTC; V gene: TRBV5-8; J gene: TRBJ1-2; D gene: TRBD1; clone size: NA
CDR3 protein: CASSQRPTADPNYGYTF; CDR3 DNA: TGCGCCAGCAGTCAACGGCCAACAGCAGACCCTAACTATGGCTACACCTTC; V gene: TRBV23-1; J gene: TRBJ1-2; D gene: NA; clone size: NA